These 15 T cell receptor beta chains share one sample of origin, sequenced in a study of read filtering for tumor transcriptome and immune sequencing. Molecular barcoded adaptors covering alpha/delta and beta/gamma chains were used on roughly 400 ng RNA. TCRdb reanalysed the reads using MiXCR and keeps one entry per CDR3 protein. This sample carries some 130,000 distinct CDR3 sequences, approximately 13% of them seen once, and the ten largest clones take about 11%. Sequenced input: a population of CD138-negative cells sorted from bone marrow. These receptors came from a donor aged 40 or over with multiple myeloma.

In its sample, this clonotype was seen a few times. The gene calls are TRBV19 and TRBJ2-6; TRBD1 aligns across 7 bases. V shed 5 bases, J shed 4 bases, and the junction held 5 bases outside the gene matches. Germline V CDR1 and CDR2: LNHDA, SQIVND (reference sequence). The CDR3 sequence is 15 residues long. CDR3 residues: CASSPDRDGANVLTF. Written as DNA, the CDR3 is TGTGCCAGTAGTCCCGACAGGGACGGGGCCAACGTCCTGACTTTC.

This clonotype occurred many times. The chain recombines TRBV29-1 with TRBJ2-3, with D perhaps TRBD1 (5 bases). Germline lookup yields CDR1 SQVTM and CDR2 ANQGSEA. This CDR3 is 12 amino acids long. The germline V and J ends were trimmed by 3 bases and 6 bases, with 10 bases remaining between them. The CDR3 loop reads CSVDQGMDTQYF. The CDR3 nucleotides are TGCAGCGTTGACCAGGGAATGGATACGCAGTATTTT.

This clonotype was observed at least ten times. This chain uses TRBV7-2 with TRBJ2-5, with D unresolved. Trimming took off 5 bases at V and 5 bases at J, with 12 bases between the two ends. The germline CDR1 and CDR2 sequences are SGHTA and FQGNSA. The CDR3 has 13 residues. The CDR3 sequence is CASSMGNQETQYF. The DNA for the CDR3 is TGTGCCAGCAGCATGGGGAATCAGGAGACCCAGTACTTC.

In regard to this clonotype: Possible read error: a much larger clone is one base away. J is TRBJ2-3 and V is TRBV5-1; D is possibly TRBD2 (6 bases). V was pared by 2 bases and J by 2 bases, with 15 bases between. The CDR3 is made up of 16 amino acids. The germline gives CDR1 SGHRS, CDR2 YFSETQ. The CDR3 bases are TGCGCCAGCAGCTTACGGGGCGGAGGGGACACAGATACGCAGTATTTT. Protein sequence: CASSLRGGGDTDTQYF.

This clonotype came up many times. The rearrangement joins TRBV20-1 to TRBJ2-3, with a possible D match to TRBD1 (6 bases). CDR1 DFQATT and CDR2 SNEGSKA come from the germline V gene (reference sequence). V lost 0 bases and J lost 5, with 12 bases in between. CDR3 length equals 14 residues. For the CDR3, the DNA is TGCAGTGCTAGAGACGGACTGACAGGAGATACGCAGTATTTT. Translating it yields CSARDGLTGDTQYF.

Details on this clonotype: A read error is likely here: a far larger clone is one base away. This chain connects TRBV7-8 to TRBJ2-1; D unresolved. This CDR3 comprises 18 residues. Germline assignment: CDR1 SGHVS and CDR2 FQNEAQ. The CDR3 spells CASSPMGLSPSSYNERFF. The CDR3 nucleotides read TGTGCCAGCAGCCCCATGGGTCTCTCACCAAGCTCCTACAATGAGCGGTTCTTC.

The chain employs TRBV7-9 and TRBJ1-5; tentatively, D is TRBD1 (6 bases). Per the germline V gene, CDR1 is SEHNR and CDR2 is FQNEAQ (reference sequence). The CDR3 loop spans 16 amino acids. Trimming stripped 3 bases from V and 4 bases from J, with 16 bases between. CDR3 protein: CASSFVQGKENQPQHF. CDR3 sequence (DNA): TGTGCCAGCAGCTTTGTACAGGGCAAGGAGAATCAGCCCCAGCATTTT.

This clonotype showed up many times. The rearrangement links TRBV5-1 to TRBJ1-4, with no clear D. Germline V CDR1 and CDR2: SGHRS, YFSETQ. The ends were cut back, 1 base at V and 0 bases at J, with 10 bases in the middle. This CDR3 comprises 16 residues. CDR3 loop: CASSLRAAATNEKLFF. The CDR3 DNA reads TGCGCCAGCAGCTTGAGGGCAGCTGCAACTAATGAAAAACTGTTTTTT.

This clonotype was counted at least ten times. This chain connects TRBV7-9 to TRBJ2-1; D is undetermined. Trimming removed 0 bases at V and 7 bases at J, with 13 bases between. The CDR3 extends over 15 amino acids. The germline V gene encodes CDR1 SEHNR and CDR2 FQNEAQ (reference sequence). CDR3 in DNA: TGTGCCAGCAGCTTAGCGGGAAGGGATCGGAATGAGCAGTTCTTC. It specifies CASSLAGRDRNEQFF.

The table lists this clonotype with many counts. The chain carries TRBV19 and TRBJ2-1; the match to TRBD2 covers 10 bases. The CDR3 sequence is 15 residues long. Germline values: CDR1 LNHDA, CDR2 SQIVND (reference sequence). J gave up 5 bases and V 3 bases, and 4 bases lay outside the gene matches. In DNA form, the CDR3 reads TGTGCCAGTAGTATCTCTAGCGGGAGAAACAATGAGCAGTTCTTC. Translation: CASSISSGRNNEQFF.

As concerns this clonotype: A much larger clone sits a single nucleotide away, making a read error possible. The chain joins TRBV7-2 to TRBJ2-3; D not certain. V was clipped by 2 bases and J by 4 bases, with 7 bases between them. The CDR3 contains 13 residues. Per germline, CDR1 SGHTA and CDR2 FQGNSA. CDR3 sequence (DNA): TGTGCCAGCAGCTTATATTATGCAGATACGCAGTATTTT. It encodes CASSLYYADTQYF. Full variable domain (remainder filled in from reference TRBV7-2 and TRBJ2-3): GAGVSQSPSNKVTEKGKDVELRCDPISGHTALYWYRQSLGQGLEFLIYFQGNSAPDKSGLPSDRFSAERTGGSVSTLTIQRTQQEDSAVYLCASSLYYADTQYFGPGTRLTVL.

This clonotype was observed at least ten times. This sequence joins TRBV20-1 and TRBJ2-1, with 13 bases fitting TRBD2. The CDR3 has 17 residues. From germline, CDR1 is DFQATT and CDR2 SNEGSKA (reference sequence). The trim removed 1 base at V and 4 bases at J, leaving 7 bases unmatched. DNA for the CDR3: TGCAGTGCTAGAGCCGGGACTAGCGGGGCCTTTTACAATGAGCAGTTCTTC. This encodes CSARAGTSGAFYNEQFF.

In its sample, this clonotype was seen a few times. It may be a read error: a sequence one base away is much more abundant. The CDR3 nucleotides are TGTGCCAGCAGTTTAGCTGCGGGGGTCAAATTTGGTACGCAGTATTTT. Translating gives CASSLAAGVKFGTQYF. The chain couples TRBV12-3 or TRBV12-4 to TRBJ2-3, with TRBD2 identical over 7 bases. The CDR3 contains 16 residues. V trimming: 0 bases; J trimming: 8 bases; junction bases outside the gene matches: 11.

This clonotype was seen many times. This rearrangement joins TRBV5-6 to TRBJ1-1; D is unclear. V lost 2 bases and J lost 0, with 5 bases in between. The CDR3 spans 13 residues. In germline, CDR1 is SGHDT, CDR2 YYEEEE. The DNA of the CDR3 is TGTGCCAGCAGCTTCGACATGAACACTGAAGCTTTCTTT. Amino acid sequence: CASSFDMNTEAFF.

The table lists this clonotype with a few counts. No conserved phenylalanine or tryptophan ends this CDR3, so it is likely a read error. This rearrangement joins TRBV28 to TRBJ1-5; possibly TRBD1 for D (5 bases). This CDR3 is 13 amino acids long. V was cut by 6 bases and J by 1 base, with 7 bases left in between. Germline V CDR1 and CDR2: MDHEN, SYDVKM. CDR3 sequence reads: CASSPGSNQPQHS. The CDR3 DNA is TGTGCCAGCAGCCCAGGGAGCAATCAGCCCCAGCATTCT.